This record concerns one T cell receptor (beta chain) sequence. Antigen: not known. Measured with immunoSEQ multiplex PCR; TCRdb has only the in-frame clones, and not every one. This repertoire shows around 14,000 clones, about four fifths found once; its top ten account for approximately 11%. This sample is drawn from a study of PD-1 blockade in mismatch repair-deficient tumors. The CDR3 is 15 amino acids. The V and J ends lost 0 bases and 0 bases respectively, with 8 bases between them. The germline CDR1 and CDR2 sequences are SGDLS and YYNGEE. Time point denoted: roughly ten-day in vitro stimulation with candidate neoantigen peptide 5. Clone fold changes were calculated against an identical culture without peptide.

The sequencing used cells cultured in vitro, collected from a patient treated with pembrolizumab. This chain connects TRBV9 to TRBJ2-3; D unclear. This sequence originates from an adult with mismatch repair-deficient cancer. The CDR3 DNA follows: TGTGCCAGCAGCGTAGTTACGGTTAGCACAGATACGCAGTATTTT. This translates into CASSVVTVSTDTQYF.